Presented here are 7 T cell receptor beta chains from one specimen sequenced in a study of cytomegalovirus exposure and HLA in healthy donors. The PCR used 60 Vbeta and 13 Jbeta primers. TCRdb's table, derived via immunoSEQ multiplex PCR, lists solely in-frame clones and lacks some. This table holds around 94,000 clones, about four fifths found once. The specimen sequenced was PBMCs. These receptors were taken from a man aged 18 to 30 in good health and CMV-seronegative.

CDR3 in DNA: TGTGCCAGCAGTTCTCCCCAGGGGGCGCAGCCCCAGCATTTT. As protein: CASSSPQGAQPQHF. The genes are TRBV28 and TRBJ1-5; 8 nucleotides align to TRBD1. Germline V lookup: CDR1 MDHEN, CDR2 SYDVKM. CDR3 size: 14 residues. Trimming took 4 bases from V and 7 from J; bases not matched to a gene: 6.

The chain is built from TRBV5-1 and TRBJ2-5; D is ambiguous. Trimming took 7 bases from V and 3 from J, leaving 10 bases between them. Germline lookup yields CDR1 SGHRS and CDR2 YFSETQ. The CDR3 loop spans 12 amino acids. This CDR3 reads CASSSPKETQYF. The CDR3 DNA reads TGCGCCAGCTCGAGTCCCAAAGAGACCCAGTACTTC.

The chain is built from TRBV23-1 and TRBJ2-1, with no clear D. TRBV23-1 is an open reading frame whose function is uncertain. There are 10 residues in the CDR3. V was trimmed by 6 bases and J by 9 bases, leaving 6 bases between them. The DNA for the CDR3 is TGCGCCAGCAGGGGCAGTGAGCAGTTCTTC. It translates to CASRGSEQFF.

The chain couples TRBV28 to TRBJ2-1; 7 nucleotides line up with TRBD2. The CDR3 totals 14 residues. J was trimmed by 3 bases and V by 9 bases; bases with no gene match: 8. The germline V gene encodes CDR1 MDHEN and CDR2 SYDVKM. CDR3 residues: CASSIAGIYNEQFF. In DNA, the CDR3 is TGTGCCAGTTCGATAGCGGGCATCTACAATGAGCAGTTCTTC.

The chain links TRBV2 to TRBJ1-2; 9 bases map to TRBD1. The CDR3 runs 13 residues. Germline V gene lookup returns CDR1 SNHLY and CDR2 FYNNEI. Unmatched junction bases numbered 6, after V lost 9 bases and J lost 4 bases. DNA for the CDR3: TGTGCCAGGGAGGGACAGGGTGGCTATGGCTACACCTTC. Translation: CAREGQGGYGYTF.

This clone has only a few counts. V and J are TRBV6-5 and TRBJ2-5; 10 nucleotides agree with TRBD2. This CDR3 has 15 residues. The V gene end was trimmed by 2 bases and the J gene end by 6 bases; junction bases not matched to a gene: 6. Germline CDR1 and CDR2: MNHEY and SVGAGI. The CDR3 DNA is TGTGCCAGCAGTTACGTTAGCGGGAGGAGCAAGACCCAGTACTTC. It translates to CASSYVSGRSKTQYF.

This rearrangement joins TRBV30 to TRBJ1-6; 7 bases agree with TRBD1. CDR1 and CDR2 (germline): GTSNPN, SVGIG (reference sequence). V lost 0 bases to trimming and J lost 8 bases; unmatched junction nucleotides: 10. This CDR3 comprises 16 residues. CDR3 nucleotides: TGTGCCTGGAGTGTAATACAGGGGATTAAGGATTCACCCCTCCACTTT. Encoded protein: CAWSVIQGIKDSPLHF.